This T cell receptor beta chain was documented in a study of monozygotic twins with cystic fibrosis. In the study overall: Library input was three micrograms of fragmented DNA, with approximately 16 PCR cycles.

Note on this clone: Its antigen is undetermined.

Trimming pared 4 bases from V and 1 base from J, leaving 14 bases between. The germline V gene has CDR1 SGHDT and CDR2 YYEEEE. This CDR3 contains 15 residues. Assay: immunoSEQ multiplex PCR; the TCRdb copy retains only in-frame clones and omits some. The sample holds 36,000 or so clones, under 95% seen once. The study, taken as a whole, reports: In 13 of 16 pairs, V gene usage was closest to the co-twin's. Median Simpson clonality of approximately 0.0091 suggested naive T cells predominated.

This sequence was found in a boy aged 2 to 10 with cystic fibrosis. The sequenced material came from blood. The J gene is TRBJ1-2, the V gene TRBV5-6; D ambiguous. CDR3 loop: CASSPDSNFNYGYTF. The CDR3 nucleotides are TGTGCCAGCAGCCCCGACTCTAATTTTAACTATGGCTACACCTTC.